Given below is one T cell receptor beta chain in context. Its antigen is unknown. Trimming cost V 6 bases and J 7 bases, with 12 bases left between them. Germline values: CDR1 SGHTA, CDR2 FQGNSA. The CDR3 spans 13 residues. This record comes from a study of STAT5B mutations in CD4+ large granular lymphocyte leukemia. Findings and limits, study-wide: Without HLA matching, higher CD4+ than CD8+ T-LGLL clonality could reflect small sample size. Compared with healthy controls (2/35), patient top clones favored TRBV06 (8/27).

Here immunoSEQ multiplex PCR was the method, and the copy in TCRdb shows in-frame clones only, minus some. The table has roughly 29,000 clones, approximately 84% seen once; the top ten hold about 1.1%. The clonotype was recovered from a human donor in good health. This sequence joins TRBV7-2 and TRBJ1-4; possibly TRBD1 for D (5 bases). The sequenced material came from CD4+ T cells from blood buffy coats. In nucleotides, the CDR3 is TGTGCCAGCAGACGTGGGGGGGGTGAAAAACTGTTTTTT. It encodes CASRRGGGEKLFF.